This T cell receptor beta chain was sequenced in a study of control samples from healthy donors and cancer patients. Germline V gives CDR1 KGHSY, CDR2 FQNENV. The CDR3 runs 13 residues. The repertoire was sequenced with immunoSEQ multiplex PCR; TCRdb's copy has only in-frame clones and lacks some. Altogether 150,000 or so clones are present, around nine tenths being singletons, with the ten largest covering more than 1.5%. As for this clone: A read error may produce the germline difference seen at one junction end.

J is TRBJ2-7 and V is TRBV16, with D possibly being TRBD1 (5 bases). The sequenced sample was blood. The receptor's source is a young man in good health. The CDR3 here is CASSQSTFAVGDF. CDR3 coding DNA: TGTGCCAGCAGCCAATCGACCTTCGCAGTAGGGGACTTC.